The 21 T cell receptor beta chains listed next were all sequenced from one sample in a study of blood T cell repertoires in COVID-19. Profiling relied on immunoSEQ multiplex PCR, and the TCRdb table lists in-frame clones only, not all of them. The table includes more than 300,000 clones, approximately 90% detected once. Sequencing input: PBMCs or T cells enriched from blood (not recorded which). The receptors derive from a woman younger than 45 who had been exposed to COVID-19.

The rearrangement uses TRBV2 and TRBJ1-6; 9 bases map to TRBD1. Germline V lookup: CDR1 SNHLY, CDR2 FYNNEI. The CDR3 covers 15 residues. V trimming: 6 bases; J trimming: 6 bases; junction bases outside the gene matches: 6. This chain's CDR3 is CASRTGGSGNSPLHF. The CDR3, as DNA: TGTGCCAGCAGAACAGGGGGCTCGGGTAATTCACCCCTCCACTTT. Looking up the rest from reference TRBV2 and TRBJ1-6 gives the full variable domain: EPEVTQTPSHQVTQMGQEVILRCVPISNHLYFYWYRQILGQKVEFLVSFYNNEISEKSEIFDDQFSVERPDGSNFTLKIRSTKLEDSAMYFCASRTGGSGNSPLHFGNGTRLTVT.

The genes are TRBV19 and TRBJ2-7; 12 nucleotides agree with TRBD1. CDR1 is LNHDA, CDR2 SQIVND, per germline (reference sequence). Trimming took 7 bases from V and 4 from J; bases not matched to a gene: 8. This CDR3 has 15 residues. In DNA form, the CDR3 reads TGTGCCAGTAATACTCGGGACAGGGGGCCGTACGAGCAGTACTTC. Protein product: CASNTRDRGPYEQYF.

The V and J genes are TRBV19 and TRBJ1-2; D is undetermined. CDR3 length: 12 amino acids. Trimming removed 3 bases at V and 6 bases at J, with 8 bases between. CDR1 is LNHDA and CDR2 is SQIVND in the germline V gene (reference sequence). CDR3 nucleotide sequence: TGTGCCAGTAGTATTAGAGGAAATGGCTACACCTTC. It yields the protein CASSIRGNGYTF.

This clone has just a few counts. The rearrangement joins TRBV6-5 to TRBJ2-1; TRBD1 matches at 7 bases. CDR1 is MNHEY, CDR2 SVGAGI, per germline. Trimming removed 2 bases from V and 4 bases from J; junction bases left unmatched: 5. The CDR3 length is 15 residues. This CDR3 is CASSYEAGGYNEQFF. The CDR3, as DNA: TGTGCCAGCAGTTACGAGGCAGGGGGTTACAATGAGCAGTTCTTC.

Details on this clone: This CDR3 is also generated by other DNA sequences in the sample. The chain recombines TRBV6-5 with TRBJ2-1, with 10 nucleotides matching TRBD2. The CDR3 is 16 amino acids. Looked up from germline, CDR1 is MNHEY and CDR2 is SVGAGI. Trimming cost V 0 bases and J 4 bases; bases outside gene matches: 3. The CDR3 coding sequence is TGTGCCAGCAGTTACTCTAGCGGGGGGCCTTACAATGAGCAGTTCTTC. Amino acid sequence: CASSYSSGGPYNEQFF.

The chain couples TRBV4-3 to TRBJ1-3; 8 bases fit TRBD1. Germline trimming cut 3 bases from V and 7 bases from J; bases unmatched to any gene: 5. CDR1 is LGHNA and CDR2 is YSLEER in the germline V gene. The CDR3 has 14 amino acids. The CDR3 nucleotides read TGCGCCAGCAGCCAGATGAACAGGGGGAACACCATATATTTT. Translating gives CASSQMNRGNTIYF.

The J gene is TRBJ1-3, the V gene TRBV6-5, with D hard to call. Germline values: CDR1 MNHEY, CDR2 SVGAGI. The CDR3 totals 13 residues. V was clipped by 2 bases and J by 9 bases, with 11 bases between them. CDR3 amino acids: CASSYDSLGTIYF. As DNA, the CDR3 is TGTGCCAGCAGTTACGATAGTCTAGGCACCATATATTTT.

This clone was detected a few times. The rearrangement uses TRBV7-2 and TRBJ1-5; 7 bases align to TRBD1. CDR3 length equals 15 residues. The V segment lost 4 bases and the J segment 1 base; nucleotides outside the gene matches: 4. Germline values: CDR1 SGHTA, CDR2 FQGNSA. CDR3 DNA: TGTGCCAGCAGCTGGGGACAGAACAGCAATCAGCCCCAGCATTTT. This gives the protein CASSWGQNSNQPQHF.

V gene TRBV7-6 combines with J gene TRBJ1-1, with D unresolved. Germline-derived CDR1 and CDR2 are SGHVS and FNYEAQ. The CDR3 sequence is 15 residues long. The germline V and J ends were trimmed by 5 bases and 0 bases, with 13 bases remaining between them. CDR3 nucleotides: TGTGCCAGCAGCGACGATAGGAGGGTGAACACTGAAGCTTTCTTT. Its translation is CASSDDRRVNTEAFF.

The rearrangement joins TRBV24-1 to TRBJ2-3; TRBD1 aligns across 10 bases. V was clipped by 5 bases and J by 3 bases; unmatched bases: 10. This CDR3 region has 17 residues. Germline lookup yields CDR1 KGHDR and CDR2 SFDVKD. CDR3 region: CATSGIGTGDRTDTQYF. The CDR3 bases are TGTGCCACCAGTGGTATAGGGACAGGGGATAGGACAGATACGCAGTATTTT.

The chain uses TRBV5-1 and TRBJ1-1, with D maybe TRBD1 (5 bases). The CDR3 extends over 15 amino acids. Germline V lookup: CDR1 SGHRS, CDR2 YFSETQ. Trimming cost V 1 base and J 6 bases, with 16 bases left between them. The CDR3 is CASSLHSQGSSEAFF. The CDR3 DNA sequence: TGCGCCAGCAGCTTGCATTCCCAGGGTTCCTCTGAAGCTTTCTTT.

The chain carries TRBV4-2 and TRBJ1-4; D unresolved. Trimming pared 8 bases from V and 2 bases from J, leaving 18 bases between. This CDR3 is 16 amino acids long. Germline CDR1 LGHNA, CDR2 YNFKEQ. The CDR3 here is CASLPHLSGTNEKLFF. CDR3 sequence (DNA): TGTGCCAGCCTTCCCCACCTCAGCGGGACTAATGAAAAACTGTTTTTT.

This rearrangement joins TRBV12-3 or TRBV12-4 to TRBJ2-3, with TRBD1 matching over 8 bases. CDR3 length: 11 amino acids. Trimming removed 4 bases from V and 12 bases from J; junction bases left unmatched: 3. CDR3: CASSWAGGQYF. The CDR3 nucleotides read TGTGCCAGCAGTTGGGCAGGGGGCCAGTATTTT.

This clone was detected many times. The rearrangement uses TRBV11-2 and TRBJ2-5, with a possible D match to TRBD2 (6 bases). The CDR3 is 15 residues long. Germline CDR1 SGHAT, CDR2 FQNNGV. The germline V and J ends were trimmed by 1 base and 4 bases, with 13 bases remaining between them. The CDR3 coding sequence is TGTGCCAGCAGCTTAGGGAGGGTATGGGGAGAGACCCAGTACTTC. Translating gives CASSLGRVWGETQYF.

This chain uses TRBV20-1 with TRBJ1-1; 7 bases agree with TRBD1. The CDR3 spans 11 residues. The V gene's germline CDR1 is DFQATT and CDR2 SNEGSKA (reference sequence). V shed 8 bases, J shed 1 base, and the junction held 1 base outside the gene matches. DNA for the CDR3: TGCAGTAGACAGGGGAACACTGAAGCTTTCTTT. Amino acids: CSRQGNTEAFF.

V gene TRBV7-9 combines with J gene TRBJ2-1, with 8 positions matching TRBD2. The CDR3 sequence is 18 residues long. CDR1 SEHNR and CDR2 FQNEAQ come from the germline V gene (reference sequence). J gave up 5 bases and V 3 bases, and 15 bases lay outside the gene matches. CDR3 region: CASSFFGGGLMRDNEQFF. The CDR3 nucleotides are TGTGCCAGCAGCTTTTTTGGCGGGGGGCTGATGAGGGACAATGAGCAGTTCTTC.

J is TRBJ1-2 and V is TRBV6-5, with TRBD1 matching 7 bases. The CDR3 runs 13 residues. The J segment lost 8 bases and the V segment lost 6 bases, leaving 9 bases of the junction unmatched. CDR1 MNHEY and CDR2 SVGAGI come from the germline V gene. The CDR3 here is CASRPTGERGYTF. In DNA, the CDR3 is TGTGCCAGCAGACCTACAGGGGAAAGAGGCTACACCTTC.

This clone was seen once. J is TRBJ2-3 and V is TRBV19; D is perhaps TRBD1 (6 bases). From germline, CDR1 is LNHDA and CDR2 SQIVND (reference sequence). The V and J ends lost 2 bases and 4 bases respectively, with 10 bases between them. CDR3 length equals 14 residues. The CDR3 spells CASSISQGSDTQYF. Written as DNA, the CDR3 is TGTGCCAGTAGTATATCCCAGGGGTCAGATACGCAGTATTTT.

This clone has only a few counts. The chain links TRBV10-3 to TRBJ1-2, with D perhaps matching TRBD1 (6 bases). Trimming left V 4 bases short and J 1 base short, with 7 bases between. Germline V gene data show CDR1 as ENHRY and CDR2 as SYGVKD. The CDR3 runs 13 residues. This CDR3 reads CAISVQGNYGYTF. The CDR3 DNA is TGTGCCATCAGTGTACAGGGTAACTATGGCTACACCTTC.

This chain connects TRBV11-2 to TRBJ2-2, with D maybe TRBD2 (6 bases). The CDR3 length is 19 residues. CDR1 is SGHAT, CDR2 FQNNGV, per germline. Trimming removed 0 bases at V and 2 bases at J, with 19 bases between. In nucleotides, the CDR3 is TGTGCCAGCAGCTTAGATCAGTATTTGGGACTCCTTAACACCGGGGAGCTGTTTTTT. Residues: CASSLDQYLGLLNTGELFF.

A remark on this clone: In the same sample, other DNA sequences code for this CDR3. The chain combines TRBV6-5 with TRBJ1-2; D might be TRBD1 (6 bases). Between the trimmed V and J ends, which lost 2 bases and 2 bases, there was a span of 9 bases. CDR3 length: 14 amino acids. Germline CDR1 reads MNHEY; CDR2 reads SVGAGI. CDR3 amino acids: CASSYRQGNYGYTF. The CDR3 DNA follows: TGTGCCAGCAGTTACCGTCAGGGGAACTATGGCTACACCTTC.